The 7 T cell receptor beta chains listed next were all sequenced from one sample in a study of cytomegalovirus exposure and HLA in healthy donors. TCRdb keeps only in-frame clones here, not all; method: immunoSEQ multiplex PCR. Seen here are over 200,000 clones, roughly 91% observed once, and the top ten hold roughly 2%. The sequenced sample was PBMCs. The receptors here all came from a woman younger than 30 in good health and CMV-seropositive.

The chain employs TRBV11-2 and TRBJ2-5; D call uncertain. Germline V gene sequence: CDR1 SGHAT, CDR2 FQNNGV. The CDR3 has 15 amino acids. Trimming pared 1 base from V and 1 base from J, leaving 10 bases between. The CDR3 bases are TGTGCCAGCAGCTTAGCGGGTCGGCTCCAAGAGACCCAGTACTTC. It encodes CASSLAGRLQETQYF. The full variable domain, with the rest looked up from reference TRBV11-2 and TRBJ2-5, is EAGVAQSPRYKIIEKRQSVAFWCNPISGHATLYWYQQILGQGPKLLIQFQNNGVVDDSQLPKDRFSAERLKGVDSTLKIQPAKLEDSAVYLCASSLAGRLQETQYFGPGTRLLVL.

The rearrangement joins TRBV10-3 to TRBJ1-2; a possible D gene is TRBD1 (6 bases). The length of the CDR3 is 12 residues. V lost 7 bases and J 8 bases, leaving 14 bases between the germline ends. In germline, CDR1 is ENHRY, CDR2 SYGVKD. CDR3 in DNA: TGTGCCATCACCAAAACCCAGGGGGGCTACACCTTC. Protein sequence: CAITKTQGGYTF.

The chain couples TRBV19 to TRBJ1-1; 7 positions agree with TRBD1. Losses at the gene ends were 7 bases for V and 5 bases for J; bases not matched to a gene: 13. The V gene's germline CDR1 is LNHDA and CDR2 SQIVND (reference sequence). The length of the CDR3 is 15 residues. The CDR3 DNA reads as TGTGCCAGTACCCACAGGGGAATCAGACTTACTGAAGCTTTCTTT. It yields the protein CASTHRGIRLTEAFF.

This chain uses TRBV27 with TRBJ2-7; D may be TRBD1 (5 bases). The V gene lost 3 bases and the J gene lost 3 bases, with 9 bases spanning the gap. CDR3 length equals 13 residues. Germline CDR1 reads MNHEY; CDR2 reads SMNVEV (reference sequence). Here the CDR3 DNA reads TGTGCCAGCAGTTTCCAGGGTGACTACGAGCAGTACTTC. Amino acids: CASSFQGDYEQYF.

The V and J genes are TRBV5-4 and TRBJ2-1, with 7 bases identical to TRBD2. The germline gives CDR1 SGHNT, CDR2 YYREEE (reference sequence). This CDR3 is 13 amino acids long. Unmatched junction bases numbered 3, after V lost 2 bases and J lost 7 bases. CDR3 sequence (DNA): TGTGCCAGCAGCTTTGGGACTAATAATGAGCAGTTCTTC. This gives the protein CASSFGTNNEQFF.

The chain is built from TRBV27 and TRBJ1-1; TRBD1 is a possible D gene (6 bases). CDR1 is MNHEY, CDR2 SMNVEV, per germline (reference sequence). V was cut by 3 bases and J by 2 bases, with 19 bases left in between. CDR3 length equals 17 residues. DNA of the CDR3: TGTGCCAGCAGTTTCAGTTTAGGGCGACAGGTAAACACTGAAGCTTTCTTT. It encodes CASSFSLGRQVNTEAFF.

J is TRBJ2-7 and V is TRBV7-9, with no clear D. Germline V gene sequence: CDR1 SEHNR, CDR2 FQNEAQ (reference sequence). Trimming shortened V by 1 base and J by 2 bases, and 6 bases separated the two germline ends. This CDR3 is 13 amino acids long. In DNA, the CDR3 is TGTGCCAGCAGCTTAGTACATCCCTACGAGCAGTACTTC. It yields the protein CASSLVHPYEQYF. Variable domain in full (rest from reference TRBV7-9 and TRBJ2-7): DTGVSQNPRHKITKRGQNVTFRCDPISEHNRLYWYRQTLGQGPEFLTYFQNEAQLEKSRLLSDRFSAERPKGSFSTLEIQRTEQGDSAMYLCASSLVHPYEQYFGPGTRLTVT.